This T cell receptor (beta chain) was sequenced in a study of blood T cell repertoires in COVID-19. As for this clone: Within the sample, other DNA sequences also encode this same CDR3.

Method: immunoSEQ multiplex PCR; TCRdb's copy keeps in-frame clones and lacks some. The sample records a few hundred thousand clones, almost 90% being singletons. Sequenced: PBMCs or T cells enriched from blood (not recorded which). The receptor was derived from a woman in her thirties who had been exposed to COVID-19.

For the CDR3, the DNA is TGTGCCAGCAGCGTAGTTTCCTCGAACACTGAAGCTTTCTTT. It specifies CASSVVSSNTEAFF. J is TRBJ1-1 and V is TRBV9; D is unclear. Trimming stripped 0 bases from V and 1 base from J, with 7 bases between. Germline CDR1 reads SGDLS; CDR2 reads YYNGEE. This CDR3 has 14 residues.